This TCR beta chain was documented in a study of T cells in Graves' hyperthyroidism and ophthalmopathy. Comments on this clonotype: The junction and the germline gene differ at one end; a read error may be behind it.

The CDR3 regions of TCR beta were amplified from RNA transcripts. TCR CDR3 underwent first-round RT-PCR with the HTBI primer set. TCRdb redid the calling of the multiplex PCR reads with MiXCR, one entry per CDR3 protein. Here the sample spans under 700,000 distinct CDR3 sequences, 46% being singletons. The CDR3 has 11 amino acids. Germline V gene sequence: CDR1 SEHNR, CDR2 FQNEAQ (reference sequence). This receptor was taken from a woman aged 18-35 years with Graves' hyperthyroidism. The chain couples TRBV7-9 to TRBJ1-1; no clear D. The sample comprised peripheral blood or thyroid tissue (not recorded which). The CDR3 coding sequence is TGTGCCAGCAGCTCATTGGTCGGACTCCGATTT. Translated, it gives CASSSLVGLRF.